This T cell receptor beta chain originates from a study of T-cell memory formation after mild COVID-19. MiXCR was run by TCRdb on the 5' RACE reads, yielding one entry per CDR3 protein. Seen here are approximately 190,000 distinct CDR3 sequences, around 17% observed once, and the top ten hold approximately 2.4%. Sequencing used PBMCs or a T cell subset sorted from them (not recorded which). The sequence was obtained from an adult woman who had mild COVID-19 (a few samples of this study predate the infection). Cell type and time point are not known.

The CDR3 here is CASSVNRGAETQYF. CDR3 nucleotide sequence: TGTGCCAGCAGCGTCAACCGGGGGGCAGAGACCCAGTACTTC. This chain connects TRBV7-2 to TRBJ2-5, with D perhaps matching TRBD2 (7 bases). Germline CDR1 is SGHTA and CDR2 is FQGNSA. This CDR3 is built from 14 residues. With 5 bases removed from V and 4 bases from J, the gap between germline ends came to 14 bases.